What follows describes a single TCR beta chain. Assay used: immunoSEQ multiplex PCR; TCRdb lists only in-frame clones, some missing. The data hold around 65,000 clones, with about nine tenths observed a single time. The CDR3 has 15 amino acids. The junction had 5 bases not matched to a gene; V was cut back by 3 bases and J by 5 bases. CDR1 and CDR2 from the germline V gene are SGHDT and YYEEEE. The data were taken from a study of OX40 agonist ivuxolimab in advanced cancers. The material was CD4+ or CD8+ T cells sorted from blood, obtained in a trial of the OX40 agonist ivuxolimab. The source is an adult with an advanced solid tumor such as melanoma, head and neck, liver or kidney cancer. This chain joins TRBV5-6 and TRBJ1-6; 7 positions match TRBD1. CDR3 in DNA: TGTGCCAGCAGCTACTACACAGGGGATAATTCACCCCTCCACTTT. Translated: CASSYYTGDNSPLHF.